This entry lists 23 T cell receptor beta chains sequenced from one sample in a study of metastatic and nonmetastatic thyroid tumors. TCRdb re-processed the PCR reads through MiXCR. Among 35,000 to 50,000 clones listed, around 20% were seen once. The entire patient cohort was treatment-naive prior to thyroid surgery. What was sequenced was blood. These TCRs come from a female donor with papillary thyroid cancer or a benign thyroid nodule (not recorded which). Some clones in this sample may be carry-over from other donors' samples.

This clone was seen a handful of times. The gene calls are TRBV6-6 and TRBJ2-7; no definite D call. CDR1 is MNHNY, CDR2 SVGAGI, per germline (reference sequence). V gave up 2 bases and J gave up 7 bases, with 12 bases separating them. The CDR3 spans 13 residues. The CDR3 coding sequence is TGTGCCAGCAGTTACGGAACCGGGCAGGAGCAGTACTTC. Amino acids: CASSYGTGQEQYF.

The table lists this clone with many counts. The J gene is TRBJ1-5, the V gene TRBV19; the D gene is possibly TRBD1 (6 bases). The CDR3 sequence is 15 residues long. The V gene lost 3 bases and the J gene lost 2 bases, with 11 bases spanning the gap. CDR1 and CDR2 (germline): LNHDA, SQIVND (reference sequence). CDR3 amino acids: CASSIGRGGNQPQHF. The CDR3 DNA is TGTGCCAGTAGTATCGGCAGGGGAGGCAATCAGCCCCAGCATTTT.

This clone was recorded at least ten times. The rearrangement joins TRBV20-1 to TRBJ1-1; D ambiguous. V gave up 1 base and J gave up 8 bases, with 8 bases separating them. Germline lookup yields CDR1 DFQATT and CDR2 SNEGSKA (reference sequence). This CDR3 comprises 11 residues. The CDR3 nucleotides read TGCAGTGCTAGAGGAGGGCAGGAAGCTTTCTTT. Translation gives CSARGGQEAFF.

CDR3 bases: TGTGCCTGGAGTGTCGGGAGCCGTGTAGATACGCAGTATTTT. Amino acid sequence: CAWSVGSRVDTQYF. The chain links TRBV30 to TRBJ2-3; tentatively, D is TRBD2 (6 bases). CDR1 is GTSNPN, CDR2 SVGIG, per germline (reference sequence). V was trimmed by 0 bases and J by 5 bases, leaving 12 bases between them. The CDR3 has 14 residues.

The chain is built from TRBV7-2 and TRBJ1-1; D gene unclear. The CDR3 sequence is 14 residues long. Germline loops: CDR1 SGHTA, CDR2 FQGNSA. The V gene lost 5 bases and the J gene lost 2 bases, with 12 bases spanning the gap. The CDR3 DNA reads TGTGCCAGCAGCCTTTTGGGCTTCAACACTGAAGCTTTCTTT. Its protein product is CASSLLGFNTEAFF.

This rearrangement joins TRBV3-1 to TRBJ1-2, with D perhaps matching TRBD1 (5 bases). Per germline, CDR1 LGHDT and CDR2 YNNKEL (reference sequence). V was shortened by 4 bases and J by 8 bases, with 14 bases between the two germline ends. This CDR3 has 13 amino acids. This CDR3 reads CASSREGWRGYTF. The CDR3 nucleotides read TGTGCCAGCAGCCGAGAGGGGTGGAGGGGCTACACCTTC.

Concerning this clone itself: One junction end does not reproduce the germline sequence, and a read error may be involved. The chain uses TRBV4-2 and TRBJ2-7; D uncertain. CDR1 LGHNA and CDR2 YNFKEQ come from the germline V gene. CDR3 length: 15 amino acids. The CDR3 region has the DNA TGTGCCAGCAGCCAAGGTGTCGGGTCCCCCTACGAGCAATACTTC. It is translated as CASSQGVGSPYEQYF.

V gene TRBV30 combines with J gene TRBJ2-1; TRBD2 agrees at 8 bases. The germline V gene encodes CDR1 GTSNPN and CDR2 SVGIG (reference sequence). This CDR3 contains 13 residues. The CDR3 DNA reads TGTGCTAATAGACCTAGCGGGTACAATGAGCAGTTCTTC. This gives the protein CANRPSGYNEQFF.

This clone appeared many times. V is TRBV20-1 and J is TRBJ2-2; D perhaps matches TRBD1 (5 bases). The germline CDR1 and CDR2 sequences are DFQATT and SNEGSKA (reference sequence). The CDR3 runs to 13 residues. V shed 1 base and J shed 7 bases, with 10 bases lying between them. The CDR3 coding sequence is TGCAGTGCTAGAGGGATAGGGGTCGGGGAGCTGTTTTTT. Its translation: CSARGIGVGELFF.

This chain connects TRBV6-1 to TRBJ2-7; TRBD2 aligns across 11 bases. The CDR3 sequence is 15 residues long. CDR1 is MNHNS, CDR2 SASEGT, per germline. After removal of 4 bases from V and 6 bases from J, the junction contained 8 bases not matched to a gene. The CDR3 nucleotides read TGTGCCAGCAGTGGCCAGACTAGCGGGATTCGCGAGCAGTACTTC. Amino acid sequence: CASSGQTSGIREQYF.

This clone has at least ten counts. Other DNA sequences in this sample translate to the same CDR3. The chain links TRBV7-3 to TRBJ2-6; D is undetermined. The CDR3 is made up of 13 amino acids. Germline CDR1 and CDR2: SGHTA and FQGTGA. Between the trimmed V and J ends, which lost 8 bases and 2 bases, there was a span of 7 bases. As DNA, the CDR3 is TGTGCCAGCGGGCAGGCTGGGGCCAACGTCCTGACTTTC. This sequence encodes CASGQAGANVLTF.

This clone has a count of ten or more. The chain joins TRBV4-2 to TRBJ2-3; 9 bases agree with TRBD2. V shed 4 bases and J 4 bases; nucleotides not matched to a gene: 12. Germline-derived CDR1 and CDR2 are LGHNA and YNFKEQ. The length of the CDR3 is 17 residues. The CDR3 sequence: CASSPEVSGSSADTQYF. The DNA of the CDR3 is TGTGCCAGCAGCCCCGAAGTTAGCGGGAGCTCGGCAGATACGCAGTATTTT.

CDR3 residues: CASSPGMGTSGGPDTQYF. In DNA, the CDR3 is TGTGCCAGCTCACCAGGTATGGGGACTAGCGGAGGGCCGGATACGCAGTATTTT. This chain connects TRBV18 to TRBJ2-3; 11 bases are a match to TRBD2. The CDR3 covers 18 residues. V lost 2 bases to trimming and J lost 6 bases; unmatched junction nucleotides: 13. Per germline, CDR1 KGHSH and CDR2 LQKENI.

This clone was observed at least ten times. Sequence at one end of the junction differs from germline and may be a read error. This chain connects TRBV2 to TRBJ1-2; D unclear. Germline V gene data show CDR1 as SNHLY and CDR2 as FYNNEI. The CDR3 totals 13 residues. The CDR3 protein is CASSEGQSYDYTF. The CDR3 DNA is TGTGCCAGCAGTGAAGGACAAAGCTATGACTACACCTTC.

At least ten counts were recorded for this clone. V gene TRBV7-2 combines with J gene TRBJ1-6; tentatively, D is TRBD1 (5 bases). The CDR3 spans 15 residues. Germline V CDR1 and CDR2: SGHTA, FQGNSA. Deletions cut 2 bases from V and 8 bases from J, with 13 bases between. The CDR3 here is CASSLSRGGHSPLHF. The CDR3 bases are TGTGCCAGCAGCTTATCACGGGGGGGTCATTCACCCCTCCACTTT.

V usage is TRBV5-1 and J usage is TRBJ2-1; D possibly uses TRBD1 or TRBD2 (5 bases each). Between the trimmed V and J ends, which lost 3 bases and 8 bases, there was a span of 18 bases. The CDR3 runs 15 residues. Germline CDR1 is SGHRS and CDR2 is YFSETQ. As DNA, the CDR3 is TGCGCCAGCAGCTCCCGGGACGGATCCTTCTATGAGCAGTTCTTC. It is translated as CASSSRDGSFYEQFF.

The chain joins TRBV15 to TRBJ2-2, with TRBD2 matching over 8 bases. V was pared by 1 base and J by 2 bases, with 12 bases of the junction left unmatched. This CDR3 is 19 amino acids long. Germline assignment: CDR1 LNHNV and CDR2 YYDKDF (reference sequence). The CDR3 nucleotides are TGTGCCACCAGCAGAGTAGGGCTATCGGGAGGGTTTAACACCGGGGAGCTGTTTTTT. Protein sequence: CATSRVGLSGGFNTGELFF. Variable domain in full (rest from reference TRBV15 and TRBJ2-2): DAMVIQNPRYQVTQFGKPVTLSCSQTLNHNVMYWYQQKSSQAPKLLFHYYDKDFNNEADTPDNFQSRRPNTSFCFLDIRSPGLGDTAMYLCATSRVGLSGGFNTGELFFGEGSRLTVL.

This clone was counted ten times or more. The V call is TRBV24-1, the J call TRBJ2-2, with no clear D. The V gene's germline CDR1 is KGHDR and CDR2 SFDVKD. Trimming left V 0 bases short and J 1 base short, with 8 bases between. The CDR3 runs 16 residues. The CDR3 loop is CATSDLTSGNTGELFF. CDR3 nucleotides: TGTGCCACCAGTGATTTGACCTCCGGGAACACCGGGGAGCTGTTTTTT.

This clone has a handful of counts. The rearrangement links TRBV6-1 to TRBJ1-1, with 8 bases that match TRBD1. V was pared by 6 bases and J by 4 bases, with 10 bases of the junction left unmatched. There are 15 residues in the CDR3. Germline V CDR1 and CDR2: MNHNS, SASEGT. This chain's CDR3 is CASREPGGAGTEAFF. Written as DNA, the CDR3 is TGTGCCAGCAGGGAGCCAGGGGGCGCGGGCACTGAAGCTTTCTTT.

Judged by abundance, this clone is medium-sized. The chain uses TRBV12-3 or TRBV12-4 and TRBJ2-7; 7 nucleotides line up with TRBD2. There are 13 residues in the CDR3. V trimming: 5 bases; J trimming: 8 bases; junction bases outside the gene matches: 9. Written as DNA, the CDR3 is TGTGCCAGCAGTCCTCGCCGAGCGGGAAAGCAGTACTTC. It codes for CASSPRRAGKQYF.

The CDR3 coding sequence is TGTGCCAGCAGCCCCGACTTCCCGGCGGGCAATCAGCCCCAGCATTTT. The encoded protein is CASSPDFPAGNQPQHF. V gene TRBV11-2 combines with J gene TRBJ1-5, with D hard to call. This CDR3 has 16 amino acids. Trimming took 5 bases from V and 2 from J, leaving 16 bases between them. The V gene's germline CDR1 is SGHAT and CDR2 FQNNGV.

This clone has at least ten counts. The chain is built from TRBV9 and TRBJ1-1; tentatively, D is TRBD1 (5 bases). V lost 4 bases and J lost 4, with 17 bases in between. The CDR3 runs 15 residues. CDR1 and CDR2 from the germline V gene are SGDLS and YYNGEE. CDR3 DNA sequence: TGTGCCAGCAGCCCTCGTGGGGGTGGGGCCACTGAAGCTTTCTTT. This encodes CASSPRGGGATEAFF.

This clone was detected many times. The chain combines TRBV29-1 with TRBJ2-5, with no clear D. The length of the CDR3 is 16 residues. Trimming stripped 5 bases from V and 1 base from J, with 20 bases between. Looked up from germline, CDR1 is SQVTM and CDR2 is ANQGSEA. Written as DNA, the CDR3 is TGCAGCGTTTTAAGTTGGGGTACCTCTGGCCAAGAGACCCAGTACTTC. Translation gives CSVLSWGTSGQETQYF.